In its sample, the clone carrying this T cell receptor beta chain was seen a few times. These data belong to a study of T cells in Graves' hyperthyroidism and ophthalmopathy. Across the study: Before any treatment, at initial diagnosis, peripheral blood was collected.

The germline gives CDR1 SGHAT, CDR2 FQNNGV. CDR3 length: 15 amino acids. V lost 1 base to trimming and J lost 1 base, with 10 bases between them. The source material, RNA transcripts, was used to amplify TCR beta CDR3 regions. The HTBI primer set drove a first-round RT-PCR of the TCR CDR3. Each CDR3 protein gets one entry after TCRdb re-called the multiplex PCR reads with MiXCR. The sample includes 700,000 or so distinct CDR3 sequences, about a sixth of them seen just once. The rearrangement joins TRBV11-2 to TRBJ2-5, with D maybe TRBD1 (6 bases). Sequenced input: blood. This clonotype was sampled from a young man with Graves' hyperthyroidism. This CDR3 is CASSLGGRIQETQYF. The CDR3 DNA sequence: TGTGCCAGCAGCTTAGGGGGGCGGATCCAAGAGACCCAGTACTTC.